The rows below give T cell receptor beta chains drawn from one sample of a study of cytomegalovirus exposure and HLA in healthy donors. Data came from immunoSEQ multiplex PCR; TCRdb stores just in-frame clones and leaves some out. The sample records tens of thousands of clones, 67% being singletons. The sample taken for sequencing was PBMCs. The receptors derive from a man younger than 45 in good health and CMV-seronegative. Both conserved end residues are part of each CDR3. Each record gives: V gene, J gene, D gene, clone size, CDR3 length, CDR3 protein, CDR3 DNA. The D gene is left open where the match is weak. The size entry is marked missing in some rows and otherwise reads once, few, many or a size class.

V: TRBV5-1
J: TRBJ1-1
D: NA
size: NA
length: 14
CDR3: CASGPQGINTEAFF
DNA: TGCGCCAGCGGACCCCAGGGAATAAACACTGAAGCTTTCTTT

V: TRBV11-2
J: TRBJ1-6
D: NA
size: NA
length: 18
CDR3: CASSLFSLESSYNSPLHF
DNA: TGTGCCAGCAGCTTATTCTCACTGGAGAGCTCCTATAATTCACCCCTCCACTTT

V: TRBV6-5
J: TRBJ1-2
D: NA
size: NA
length: 14
CDR3: CASSYQGRTYGYTF
DNA: TGTGCCAGCAGTTACCAGGGGAGAACCTATGGCTACACCTTC

V: TRBV27
J: TRBJ2-1
D: NA
size: NA
length: 14
CDR3: CASSLGQTYNEQFF
DNA: TGTGCCAGCAGTTTAGGCCAGACCTACAATGAGCAGTTCTTC

V: TRBV7-2
J: TRBJ2-3
D: TRBD2
size: NA
length: 16
CDR3: CASSPLAGPATDTQYF
DNA: TGTGCCAGCAGCCCGTTAGCGGGGCCCGCCACAGATACGCAGTATTTT

V: TRBV7-9
J: TRBJ2-1
D: TRBD2
size: NA
length: 18
CDR3: CASSGFREAGVSYNEQFF
DNA: TGTGCCAGCAGCGGCTTCAGGGAGGCGGGAGTCTCCTACAATGAGCAGTTCTTC

V: TRBV6-5
J: TRBJ1-1
D: NA
size: few
length: 12
CDR3: CASSYVQGLAAF
DNA: TGTGCCAGCAGTTATGTCCAGGGGTTAGCAGCCTTT

V: TRBV2
J: TRBJ1-2
D: TRBD1
size: NA
length: 14
CDR3: CASRGDRGFYGYTF
DNA: TGTGCCAGCAGGGGCGACAGGGGGTTTTACGGCTACACCTTC

V: TRBV7-3
J: TRBJ2-3
D: NA
size: once
length: 16
CDR3: CASSLTPDSYTDTQYF
DNA: TGTGCCAGCAGCTTAACGCCTGACAGCTACACAGATACGCAGTATTTT

V: TRBV7-2
J: TRBJ2-1
D: TRBD1
size: NA
length: 17
CDR3: CASSTIIGTGYPNEQFF
DNA: TGTGCCAGCAGCACGATAATCGGGACAGGGTACCCCAATGAGCAGTTCTTC

V: TRBV21-1
J: TRBJ2-3
D: NA
size: few
length: 14
CDR3: CASSKEQVTDTQYF
DNA: TGTGCCAGCAGCAAAGAACAGGTGACAGATACGCAGTATTTT

V: TRBV5-6
J: TRBJ2-3
D: TRBD2
size: NA
length: 16
CDR3: CASRGTSGGYTDTQYF
DNA: TGTGCCAGCAGGGGGACTAGCGGGGGGTATACAGATACGCAGTATTTT

V: TRBV2
J: TRBJ2-7
D: NA
size: NA
length: 13
CDR3: CASSDGTGIEQYF
DNA: TGTGCCAGCAGTGATGGAACAGGCATCGAGCAGTACTTC

V: TRBV4-2
J: TRBJ2-3
D: TRBD1
size: NA
length: 14
CDR3: CASSPQGATDTQYF
DNA: TGTGCCAGCAGCCCACAGGGGGCCACAGATACGCAGTATTTT

V: TRBV10-2
J: TRBJ1-5
D: NA
size: NA
length: 15
CDR3: CASSEGSGNNQPQHF
DNA: TGCGCCAGCAGTGAGGGCAGCGGGAACAATCAGCCCCAGCATTTT

V: TRBV27
J: TRBJ2-3
D: TRBD2
size: NA
length: 16
CDR3: CASTSVAGDGTDTQYF
DNA: TGTGCCAGCACCTCGGTAGCGGGAGACGGCACAGATACGCAGTATTTT

V: TRBV9
J: TRBJ2-3
D: TRBD2
size: NA
length: 16
CDR3: CASSVHPGLATDTQYF
DNA: TGTGCCAGCAGCGTACACCCGGGACTAGCTACAGATACGCAGTATTTT

V: TRBV2
J: TRBJ1-5
D: NA
size: NA
length: 14
CDR3: CASSDGHSNQPQHF
DNA: TGTGCCAGCAGTGATGGACATAGCAATCAGCCCCAGCATTTT

V: TRBV2
J: TRBJ2-3
D: NA
size: NA
length: 15
CDR3: CASSIRQKLTDTQYF
DNA: TGTGCCAGCAGCATTCGACAGAAACTCACAGATACGCAGTATTTT

V: TRBV7-3
J: TRBJ2-2
D: TRBD2
size: NA
length: 16
CDR3: CASSLGGIPNTGELFF
DNA: TGTGCCAGCAGTCTGGGAGGGATCCCCAACACCGGGGAGCTGTTTTTT

V: TRBV6-5
J: TRBJ1-1
D: TRBD1
size: NA
length: 16
CDR3: CASSYSGQASNTEAFF
DNA: TGTGCCAGCAGTTACTCGGGACAGGCGTCGAACACTGAAGCTTTCTTT

V: TRBV19
J: TRBJ2-2
D: NA
size: NA
length: 16
CDR3: CASTSSDSWNTGELFF
DNA: TGTGCCAGTACCTCCTCGGACAGCTGGAACACCGGGGAGCTGTTTTTT

V: TRBV5-1
J: TRBJ1-4
D: NA
size: NA
length: 17
CDR3: CASSRNLAGASGEKLFF
DNA: TGCGCCAGCAGCCGGAACCTTGCGGGCGCGAGTGGTGAAAAACTGTTTTTT

V: TRBV11-2
J: TRBJ2-5
D: NA
size: NA
length: 14
CDR3: CASSLGRTGETQYF
DNA: TGTGCCAGCAGCTTAGGTAGGACTGGAGAGACCCAGTACTTC

V: TRBV7-9
J: TRBJ2-7
D: NA
size: NA
length: 13
CDR3: CASSPLQGWEQYF
DNA: TGTGCCAGCAGCCCCTTACAGGGCTGGGAGCAGTACTTC

V: TRBV30
J: TRBJ2-1
D: TRBD2
size: NA
length: 16
CDR3: CAWGSGLAGEENEQFF
DNA: TGTGCCTGGGGGAGCGGACTAGCGGGAGAGGAAAATGAGCAGTTCTTC

V: TRBV19
J: TRBJ1-1
D: NA
size: NA
length: 12
CDR3: CASSVNRCEAFF
DNA: TGTGCCAGTAGTGTGAACAGGTGCGAAGCTTTCTTT

V: TRBV4-1
J: TRBJ2-1
D: TRBD2
size: NA
length: 17
CDR3: CASSPETSPSSYNEQFF
DNA: TGCGCCAGCAGCCCGGAGACTAGCCCGAGCTCCTACAATGAGCAGTTCTTC

V: TRBV7-9
J: TRBJ2-1
D: TRBD1
size: NA
length: 15
CDR3: CASSFGDRVYNEQFF
DNA: TGTGCCAGCAGCTTTGGAGACAGGGTTTACAATGAGCAGTTCTTC

V: TRBV2
J: TRBJ2-3
D: TRBD2
size: NA
length: 15
CDR3: CASSEASGGADTQYF
DNA: TGTGCCAGCAGTGAAGCTAGCGGGGGGGCAGATACGCAGTATTTT

V: TRBV30
J: TRBJ1-1
D: NA
size: NA
length: 12
CDR3: CAWSARHSEAFF
DNA: TGTGCCTGGAGTGCCCGACACTCTGAAGCTTTCTTT